A single sample gave rise to the 9 T cell receptor beta chains below, sequenced in a study of T cells expressing NK-cell markers. TCRdb processed the 5' RACE reads again and assigns one entry to each CDR3 protein, with no DNA. This table lists almost 450,000 distinct CDR3 sequences. The sequenced material came from blood T cells: a sorted CD56 or NKG2C T cell subset, CD4+ or CD8+ T cells, or bulk PBMC T cells (not recorded which). The receptors originated from a woman between 18 and 75 years old in good health.

The genes are TRBV14 and TRBJ2-1; TCRdb designates TRBD2, a call that cannot be tested without DNA. This CDR3 spans 15 amino acids. The germline V gene has CDR1 SGHDN and CDR2 FVKESK. The CDR3 here is CASSHGGLYYNEQFF.

The CDR3 is CSARDPGVTDTQYF. This sequence joins TRBV20-1 and TRBJ2-3; the TCRdb call, TRBD1, lacks DNA for checking. Per germline, CDR1 DFQATT and CDR2 SNEGSKA (reference sequence). CDR3 length equals 14 residues.

V and J are TRBV7-2 and TRBJ2-3; without DNA, the TCRdb call of TRBD2 cannot be checked. In germline, CDR1 is SGHTA, CDR2 FQGNSA. This CDR3 region has 16 residues. CDR3 in amino acids: CASSQPTSGRRDTQYF. The full variable domain, rest sourced from reference TRBV7-2 and TRBJ2-3, is GAGVSQSPSNKVTEKGKDVELRCDPISGHTALYWYRQSLGQGLEFLIYFQGNSAPDKSGLPSDRFSAERTGGSVSTLTIQRTQQEDSAVYLCASSQPTSGRRDTQYFGPGTRLTVL.

J is TRBJ1-5 and V is TRBV20-1; the D call of TRBD1 rests on TCRdb alone, since no DNA is present to check it. This CDR3 is 14 amino acids long. Germline assignment: CDR1 DFQATT and CDR2 SNEGSKA (reference sequence). The CDR3 sequence is CSVPQGNSNQPQHF.

This rearrangement joins TRBV7-9 to TRBJ2-1; the D call of TRBD2 rests on TCRdb alone, since no DNA is present to check it. Germline V gene lookup returns CDR1 SEHNR and CDR2 FQNEAQ (reference sequence). The CDR3 is 14 residues long. CDR3 protein: CASSFGLAGDEQFF.

The chain has TRBV4-3 and TRBJ1-1; the D gene TCRdb calls, TRBD1, cannot be checked with no DNA. The CDR3 sequence is 15 residues long. The germline CDR1 and CDR2 sequences are LGHNA and YSLEER. CDR3 region: CASRHSRDMNTEAFF.

V and J are TRBV27 and TRBJ2-3; TCRdb gives TRBD1 as the D gene, but with no DNA this cannot be confirmed. There are 14 residues in the CDR3. Germline V gene lookup returns CDR1 MNHEY and CDR2 SMNVEV (reference sequence). The CDR3 region is CASSIRGVQDTQYF.

The chain has TRBV7-8 and TRBJ2-3; the D call from TCRdb, TRBD1, cannot be confirmed without DNA. CDR3 length: 15 amino acids. Germline CDR1 reads SGHVS; CDR2 reads FQNEAQ. CDR3 region: CASSLRDHLTYTQYF.

The chain joins TRBV16 to TRBJ2-7; lacking DNA, the TRBD1 call made by TCRdb goes unchecked. Per the germline V gene, CDR1 is KGHSY and CDR2 is FQNENV. This CDR3 has 12 amino acids. CDR3 sequence: CASSIGHYEQYF. Full variable domain (missing parts from reference TRBV16 and TRBJ2-7): GEEVAQTPKHLVRGEGQKAKLYCAPIKGHSYVFWYQQVLKNEFKFLISFQNENVFDETGMPKERFSAKCLPNSPCSLEIQATKLEDSAVYFCASSIGHYEQYFGPGTRLTVT.